One sample yielded the 2 T cell receptor beta chains listed below, sequenced in a study of response to subunit inactivated influenza vaccine. TCRdb reprocessed the RT-PCR reads with MiXCR, giving one entry per CDR3 protein. The table shows about 570,000 distinct CDR3 sequences, with about 11% occurring only once. These data are also associated with another study on T cells expressing NK-cell markers. From that report: Libraries used 5'RACE template switching adding universal primer site and UMIs.

This specimen was PBMCs from blood, taken on the day of vaccination. Source of these receptors: a man over 45 who received an inactivated influenza vaccine.

This clonotype turned up a few times. This rearrangement joins TRBV7-9 to TRBJ2-5, with D perhaps TRBD1 (5 bases). The ends were cut back, 0 bases at V and 1 base at J, with 9 bases in the middle. Germline V CDR1 and CDR2: SEHNR, FQNEAQ (reference sequence). This CDR3 has 15 amino acids. CDR3 in DNA: TGTGCCAGCAGCTTAGCGACAGCCCTCCAAGAGACCCAGTACTTC. Protein product: CASSLATALQETQYF.

The rearrangement links TRBV5-1 to TRBJ2-5; 7 bases agree with TRBD1. The CDR3 runs to 14 residues. V trimming: 5 bases; J trimming: 3 bases; junction bases outside the gene matches: 7. Germline V gene data show CDR1 as SGHRS and CDR2 as YFSETQ. The DNA of the CDR3 is TGCGCCAGCAGGGCTGGGACAGCGAAAGAGACCCAGTACTTC. Translating it yields CASRAGTAKETQYF.